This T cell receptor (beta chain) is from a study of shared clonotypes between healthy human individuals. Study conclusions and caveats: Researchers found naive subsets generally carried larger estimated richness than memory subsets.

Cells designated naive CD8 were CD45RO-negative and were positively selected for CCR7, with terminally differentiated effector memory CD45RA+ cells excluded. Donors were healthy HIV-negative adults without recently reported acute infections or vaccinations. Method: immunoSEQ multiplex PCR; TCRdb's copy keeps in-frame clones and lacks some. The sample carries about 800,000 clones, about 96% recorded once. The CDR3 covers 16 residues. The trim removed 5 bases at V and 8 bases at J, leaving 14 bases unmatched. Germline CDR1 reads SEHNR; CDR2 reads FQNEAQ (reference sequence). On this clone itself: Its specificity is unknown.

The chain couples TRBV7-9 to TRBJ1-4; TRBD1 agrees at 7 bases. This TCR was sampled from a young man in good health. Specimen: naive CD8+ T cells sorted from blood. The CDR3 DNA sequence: TGTGCCAGCAGCCAGAACGACAGGGACCGGCGCGAAAAACTGTTTTTT. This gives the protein CASSQNDRDRREKLFF.